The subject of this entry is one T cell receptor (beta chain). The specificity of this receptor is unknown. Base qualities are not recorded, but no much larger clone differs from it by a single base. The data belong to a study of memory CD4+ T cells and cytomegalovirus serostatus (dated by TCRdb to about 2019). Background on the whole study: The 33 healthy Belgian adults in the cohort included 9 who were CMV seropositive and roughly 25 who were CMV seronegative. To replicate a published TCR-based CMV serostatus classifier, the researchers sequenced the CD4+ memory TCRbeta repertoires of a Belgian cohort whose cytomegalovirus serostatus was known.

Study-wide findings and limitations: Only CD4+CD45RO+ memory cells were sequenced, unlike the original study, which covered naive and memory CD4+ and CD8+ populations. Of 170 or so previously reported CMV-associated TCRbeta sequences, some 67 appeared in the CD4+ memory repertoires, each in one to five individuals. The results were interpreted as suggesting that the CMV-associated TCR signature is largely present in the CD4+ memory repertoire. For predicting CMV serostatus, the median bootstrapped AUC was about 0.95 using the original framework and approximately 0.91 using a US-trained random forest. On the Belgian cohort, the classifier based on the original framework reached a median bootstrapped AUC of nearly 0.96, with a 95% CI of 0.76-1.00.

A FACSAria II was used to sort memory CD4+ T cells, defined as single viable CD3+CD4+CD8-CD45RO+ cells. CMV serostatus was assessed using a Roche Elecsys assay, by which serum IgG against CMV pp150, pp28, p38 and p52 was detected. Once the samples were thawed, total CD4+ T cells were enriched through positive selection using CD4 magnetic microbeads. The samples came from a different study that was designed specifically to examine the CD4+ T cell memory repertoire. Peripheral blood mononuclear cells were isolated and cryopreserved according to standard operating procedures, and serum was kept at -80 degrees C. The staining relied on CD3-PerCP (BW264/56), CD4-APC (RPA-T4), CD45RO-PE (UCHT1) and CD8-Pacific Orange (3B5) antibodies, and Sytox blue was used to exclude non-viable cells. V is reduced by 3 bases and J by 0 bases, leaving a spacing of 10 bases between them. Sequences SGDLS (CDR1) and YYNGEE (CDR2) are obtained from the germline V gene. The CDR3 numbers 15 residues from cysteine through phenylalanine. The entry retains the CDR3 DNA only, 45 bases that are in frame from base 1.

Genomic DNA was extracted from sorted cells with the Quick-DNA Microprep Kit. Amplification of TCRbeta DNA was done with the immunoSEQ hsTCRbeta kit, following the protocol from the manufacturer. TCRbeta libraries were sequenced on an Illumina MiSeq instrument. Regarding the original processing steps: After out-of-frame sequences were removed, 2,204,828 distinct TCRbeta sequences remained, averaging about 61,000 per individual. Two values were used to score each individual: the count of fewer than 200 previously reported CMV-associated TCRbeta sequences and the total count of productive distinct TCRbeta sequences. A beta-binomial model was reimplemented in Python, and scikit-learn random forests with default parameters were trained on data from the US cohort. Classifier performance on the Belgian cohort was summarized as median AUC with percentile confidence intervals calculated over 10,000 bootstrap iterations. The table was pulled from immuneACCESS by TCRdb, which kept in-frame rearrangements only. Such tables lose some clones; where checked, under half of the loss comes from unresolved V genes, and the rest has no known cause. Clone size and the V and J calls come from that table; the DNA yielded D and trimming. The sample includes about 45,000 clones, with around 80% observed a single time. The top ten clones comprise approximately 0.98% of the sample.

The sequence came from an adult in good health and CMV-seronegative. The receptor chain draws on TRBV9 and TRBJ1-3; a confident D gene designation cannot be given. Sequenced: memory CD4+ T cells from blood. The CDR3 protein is CASSAGRHSGNTIYF. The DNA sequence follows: TGTGCCAGCAGCGCTGGACGGCACTCTGGAAACACCATATATTTT.